This entry concerns a single T cell receptor (beta chain). The CDR3 is 14 residues long. Trimming took 5 bases from V and 6 from J; bases not matched to a gene: 8. Germline CDR1 PRHDT, CDR2 FYEKMQ (reference sequence). These data come from a study of blood T cell repertoires in COVID-19. Study at large: Specimens from acute and convalescent COVID-19 originated in the United States, Italy and Spain. PBMCs, B-cell-depleted T cells, or T cells were the source of the cDNA or gDNA that made up the material.

Sequenced by immunoSEQ multiplex PCR; TCRdb stores in-frame clones only, minus some. The table has tens of thousands of clones, roughly 91% seen once. The rearrangement joins TRBV13 to TRBJ2-7, with TRBD2 identical over 9 bases. Sequencing input: peripheral blood. This TCR derives from a woman older than 75 with active COVID-19. CDR3 sequence reads: CASSPSGRIPEQYF. The CDR3 DNA is TGTGCCAGCAGCCCCAGCGGGAGGATCCCCGAGCAGTACTTC.